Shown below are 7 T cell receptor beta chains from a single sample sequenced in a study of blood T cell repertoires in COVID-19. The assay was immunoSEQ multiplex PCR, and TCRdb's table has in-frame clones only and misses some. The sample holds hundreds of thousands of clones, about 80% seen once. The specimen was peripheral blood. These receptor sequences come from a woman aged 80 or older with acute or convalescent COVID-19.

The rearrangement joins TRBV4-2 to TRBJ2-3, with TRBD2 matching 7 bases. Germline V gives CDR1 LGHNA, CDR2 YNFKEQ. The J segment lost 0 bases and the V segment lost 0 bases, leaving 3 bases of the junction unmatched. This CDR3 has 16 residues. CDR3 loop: CASSQDLRGSTDTQYF. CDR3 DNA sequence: TGTGCCAGCAGCCAAGATTTGCGGGGGAGCACAGATACGCAGTATTTT.

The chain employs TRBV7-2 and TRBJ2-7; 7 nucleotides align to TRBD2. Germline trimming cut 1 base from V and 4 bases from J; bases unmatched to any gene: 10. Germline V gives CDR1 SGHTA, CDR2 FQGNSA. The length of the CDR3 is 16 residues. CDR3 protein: CASSLGGAGVGYEQYF. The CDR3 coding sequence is TGTGCCAGCAGCTTAGGAGGGGCGGGAGTAGGGTACGAGCAGTACTTC.

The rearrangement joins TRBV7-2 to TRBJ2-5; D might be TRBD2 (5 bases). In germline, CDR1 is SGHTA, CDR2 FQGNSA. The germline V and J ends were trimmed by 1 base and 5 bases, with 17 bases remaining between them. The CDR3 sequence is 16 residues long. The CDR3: CASSLERTPGLETQYF. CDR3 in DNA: TGTGCCAGCAGCTTAGAACGGACCCCGGGGTTGGAGACCCAGTACTTC.

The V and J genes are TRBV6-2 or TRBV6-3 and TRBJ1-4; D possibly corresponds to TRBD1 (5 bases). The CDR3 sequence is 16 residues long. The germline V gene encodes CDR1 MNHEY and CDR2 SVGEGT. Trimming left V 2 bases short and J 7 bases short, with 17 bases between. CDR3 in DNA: TGTGCCAGCAGTTACGCCCGGGTTCGGGGGAGTGAAAAACTGTTTTTT. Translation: CASSYARVRGSEKLFF.

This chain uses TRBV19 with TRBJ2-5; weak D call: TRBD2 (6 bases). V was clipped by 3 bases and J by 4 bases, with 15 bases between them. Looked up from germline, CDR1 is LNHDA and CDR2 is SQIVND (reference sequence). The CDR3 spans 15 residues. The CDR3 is CASSIVRGLRETQYF. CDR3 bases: TGTGCCAGTAGTATTGTGCGGGGTCTGCGAGAGACCCAGTACTTC.

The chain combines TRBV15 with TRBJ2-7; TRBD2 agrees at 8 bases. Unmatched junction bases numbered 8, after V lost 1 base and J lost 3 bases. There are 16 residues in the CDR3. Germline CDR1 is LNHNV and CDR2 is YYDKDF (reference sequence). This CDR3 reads CATSRAGSGTYYEQYF. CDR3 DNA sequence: TGTGCCACCAGCAGAGCCGGTAGCGGGACCTACTACGAGCAGTACTTC. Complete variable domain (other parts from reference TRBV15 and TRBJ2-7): DAMVIQNPRYQVTQFGKPVTLSCSQTLNHNVMYWYQQKSSQAPKLLFHYYDKDFNNEADTPDNFQSRRPNTSFCFLDIRSPGLGDTAMYLCATSRAGSGTYYEQYFGPGTRLTVT.

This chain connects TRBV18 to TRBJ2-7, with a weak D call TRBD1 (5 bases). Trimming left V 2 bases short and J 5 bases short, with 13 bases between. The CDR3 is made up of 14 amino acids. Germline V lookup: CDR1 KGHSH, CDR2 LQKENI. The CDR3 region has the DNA TGTGCCAGCTCACCATCTGTAGGGGTTCACGAGCAGTACTTC. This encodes CASSPSVGVHEQYF.